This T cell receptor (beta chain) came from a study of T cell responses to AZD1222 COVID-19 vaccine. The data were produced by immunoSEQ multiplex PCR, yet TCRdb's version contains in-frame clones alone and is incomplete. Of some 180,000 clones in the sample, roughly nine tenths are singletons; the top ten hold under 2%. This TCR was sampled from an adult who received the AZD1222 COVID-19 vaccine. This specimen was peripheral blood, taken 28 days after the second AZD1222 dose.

The CDR3 sequence is CASGLARTGLGNQPQHF. Here the CDR3 DNA reads TGTGCTAGTGGTTTGGCCAGGACGGGGTTGGGAAATCAGCCCCAGCATTTT. The J gene is TRBJ1-5, the V gene TRBV12-5; D not certain. The CDR3 runs 17 residues. Germline assignment: CDR1 LGHNT and CDR2 FRNRAP. V was trimmed by 1 base and J by 4 bases, leaving 17 bases between them.